This section outlines one T cell receptor beta chain sequence together with its context. The antigen this receptor binds is unknown. No base-level quality is on record; no much larger clone is a single base apart. The data are from a study of blood T cell repertoires in COVID-19 (TCRdb year 2020). Concerning the study at large: Collaborator samples came from the United States, Italy and Spain and covered acute and convalescent phases of COVID-19. The repertoires were released in a freely available public database meant as a resource for research on the immune response to SARS-CoV-2. Samples were obtained from the ongoing ImmuneRACE study (first 160 participants) and from some 1,200 subjects provided by 6 global collaborators. The dataset comprised deeply sampled blood TCRbeta repertoires from subjects exposed to, actively infected with, or recovered from COVID-19. Where available, HLA class I and class II types were taken from metadata supplied by the sample provider and were not determined by assay-based typing. A de-identified subject ID, COVID-19 status, age in years and sex were almost always included in the sample metadata. The prospective study material was composed of cDNA or gDNA derived from T cells, B-cell-depleted T cells, or PBMCs.

TCRbeta CDR3 regions were amplified from genomic DNA using the immunoSEQ Assay, a bias-controlled multiplex PCR. The original methods were these. The number of nucleated cells in each sample was estimated by amplification of reference gene primers within the assay. To quantify the absolute abundance of each unique TCRbeta CDR3 rearrangement, sequence reads were collapsed and filtered. For each sample, productive Simpson clonality was calculated by taking the square root of Simpson's diversity index across productive rearrangements. The source is immuneACCESS, and TCRdb retained only in-frame sequences with V and J called. Part of the clones is not carried over; for the studies checked, unresolved V genes explain less than half of this, and the remainder is unexplained. V and J calls and clone size are as listed in that table; D and trimming were resolved from the DNA. The sample table holds some 390,000 clones, of which 85% to 90% were seen once. The ten largest clonotypes hold around 1.1% of the sample.

The germline V gene specifies KGHDR as CDR1 and SFDVKD as CDR2. Taken from cysteine to phenylalanine, the CDR3 has 13 residues. Only CDR3 DNA is held: 39 bases, read in frame from base 1. A distance of 9 bases separates the germline ends of V and J, which lose 5 bases and 3 bases respectively. In the prospective study, participants were roughly 18 to 89 years old, resided in approximately 25 geographic areas of the United States, and were enrolled through a virtual design. Cohort assignment in the prospective study relied on participant-reported clinical history from a screening survey and a study questionnaire. For ImmuneRACE Cohort 3, a participant was defined as recovered based on two consecutive negative NP/OP PCR tests, clearance by a healthcare professional, or resolution of symptoms. In the prospective study, mobile phlebotomists collected whole blood, serum and a nasopharyngeal or oropharyngeal swab from each participant. Additional blood draws and questionnaires over an approximately 2-month period could optionally be provided by prospective study participants. Before DNA extraction, blood samples from the prospective study were shipped at room temperature or frozen.

Overall study results and their limits: Clinical and demographic metadata were provided uncurated, with the amount varying by source and participant.

The receptor was isolated from a man aged 30-40 years who had recovered from COVID-19. The sequence is built from TRBV24-1 and TRBJ1-1; the D segment could be TRBD1, given 5 matching bases. The material sequenced was PBMCs or T cells enriched from blood (not recorded which). The CDR3 region: CATSAGKDTEAFF. Here is the DNA: TGTGCCACCAGTGCAGGGAAGGACACTGAAGCTTTCTTT.